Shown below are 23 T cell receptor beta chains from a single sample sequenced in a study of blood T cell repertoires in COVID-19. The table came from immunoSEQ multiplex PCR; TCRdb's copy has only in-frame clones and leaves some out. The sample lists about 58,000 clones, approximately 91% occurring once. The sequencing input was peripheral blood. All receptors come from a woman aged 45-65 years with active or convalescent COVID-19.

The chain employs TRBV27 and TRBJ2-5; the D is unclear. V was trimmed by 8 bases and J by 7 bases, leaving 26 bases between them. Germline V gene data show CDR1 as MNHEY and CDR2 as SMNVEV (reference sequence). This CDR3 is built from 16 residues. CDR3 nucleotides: TGTGCCAGCCCCGTCTCTTCCGACACCTCCATGGTGACCCAGTACTTC. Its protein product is CASPVSSDTSMVTQYF.

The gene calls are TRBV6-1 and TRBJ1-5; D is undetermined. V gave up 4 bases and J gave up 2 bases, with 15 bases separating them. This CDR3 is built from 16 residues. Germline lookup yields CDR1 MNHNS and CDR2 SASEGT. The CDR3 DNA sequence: TGTGCCAGCAGTGTTGTAGGAACCGGGGGCAATCAGCCCCAGCATTTT. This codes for CASSVVGTGGNQPQHF.

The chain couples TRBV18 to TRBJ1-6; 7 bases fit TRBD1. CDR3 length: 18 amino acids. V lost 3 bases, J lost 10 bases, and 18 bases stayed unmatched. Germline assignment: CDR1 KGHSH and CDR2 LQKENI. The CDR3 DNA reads TGTGCCAGCTCACCCCGGATGCCGGGACAGAGAGCCGACTCACCCCTCCACTTT. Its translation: CASSPRMPGQRADSPLHF.

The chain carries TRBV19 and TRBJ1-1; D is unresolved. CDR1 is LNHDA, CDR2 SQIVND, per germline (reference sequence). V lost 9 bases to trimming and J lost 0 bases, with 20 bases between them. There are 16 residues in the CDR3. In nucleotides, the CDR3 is TGTGCCAGGGTCCGCCACAGAGGACTCATGAACACTGAAGCTTTCTTT. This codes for CARVRHRGLMNTEAFF.

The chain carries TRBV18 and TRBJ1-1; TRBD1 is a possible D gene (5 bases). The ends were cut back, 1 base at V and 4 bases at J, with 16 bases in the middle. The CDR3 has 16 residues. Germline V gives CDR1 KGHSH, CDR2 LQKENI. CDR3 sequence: CASSPQGPGGGTEAFF. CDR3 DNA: TGTGCCAGCTCACCACAGGGTCCGGGCGGGGGCACTGAAGCTTTCTTT.

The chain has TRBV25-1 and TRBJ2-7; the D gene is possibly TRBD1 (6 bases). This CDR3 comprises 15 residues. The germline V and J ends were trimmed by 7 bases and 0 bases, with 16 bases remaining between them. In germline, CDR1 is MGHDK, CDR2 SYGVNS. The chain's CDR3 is CASIGPRTVSYEQYF. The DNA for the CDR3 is TGTGCCAGCATAGGGCCCCGGACAGTCTCCTACGAGCAGTACTTC.

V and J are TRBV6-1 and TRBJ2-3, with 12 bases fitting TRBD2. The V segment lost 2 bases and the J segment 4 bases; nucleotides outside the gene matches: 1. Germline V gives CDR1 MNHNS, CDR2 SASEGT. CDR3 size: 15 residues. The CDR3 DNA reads TGTGCCAGCAGTGAACTAGCGGGAGGGCCAGATACGCAGTATTTT. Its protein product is CASSELAGGPDTQYF.

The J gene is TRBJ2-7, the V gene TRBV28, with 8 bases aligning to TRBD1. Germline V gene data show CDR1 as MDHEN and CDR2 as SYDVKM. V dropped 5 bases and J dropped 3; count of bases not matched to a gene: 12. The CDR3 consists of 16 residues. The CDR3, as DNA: TGTGCCAGCAGTCCCCTATTAGGGACAGGACTCTACGAGCAGTACTTC. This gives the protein CASSPLLGTGLYEQYF.

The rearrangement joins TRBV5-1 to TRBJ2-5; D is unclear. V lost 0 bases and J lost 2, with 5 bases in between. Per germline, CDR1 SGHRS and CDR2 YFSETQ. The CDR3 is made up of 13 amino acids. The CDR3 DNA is TGCGCCAGCAGCTTGGACGGGCAAGAGACCCAGTACTTC. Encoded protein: CASSLDGQETQYF. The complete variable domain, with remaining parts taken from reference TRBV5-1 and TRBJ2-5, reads KAGVTQTPRYLIKTRGQQVTLSCSPISGHRSVSWYQQTPGQGLQFLFEYFSETQRNKGNFPGRFSGRQFSNSRSEMNVSTLELGDSALYLCASSLDGQETQYFGPGTRLLVL.

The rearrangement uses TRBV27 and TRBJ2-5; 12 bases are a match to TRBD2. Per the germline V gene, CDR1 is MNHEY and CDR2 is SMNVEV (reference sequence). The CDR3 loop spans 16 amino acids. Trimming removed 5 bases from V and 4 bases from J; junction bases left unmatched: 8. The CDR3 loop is CASSPKLAGGLETQYF. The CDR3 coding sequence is TGTGCCAGCAGTCCTAAACTAGCGGGAGGTCTAGAGACCCAGTACTTC.

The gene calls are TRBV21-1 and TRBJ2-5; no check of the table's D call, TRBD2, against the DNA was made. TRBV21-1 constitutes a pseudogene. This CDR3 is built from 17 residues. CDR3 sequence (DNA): TGTGCCAGCAGCAAGGGTTTGCGGGAAGAAGTACGGGAGACCCAGTACTTC. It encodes CASSKGLREEVRETQYF.

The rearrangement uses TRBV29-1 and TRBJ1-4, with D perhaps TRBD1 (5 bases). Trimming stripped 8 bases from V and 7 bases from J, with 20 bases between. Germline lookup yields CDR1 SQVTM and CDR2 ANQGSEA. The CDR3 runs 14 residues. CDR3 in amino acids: CSFSSGGYSEKLFF. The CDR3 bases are TGCAGCTTTTCGTCGGGGGGTTATAGTGAAAAACTGTTTTTT.

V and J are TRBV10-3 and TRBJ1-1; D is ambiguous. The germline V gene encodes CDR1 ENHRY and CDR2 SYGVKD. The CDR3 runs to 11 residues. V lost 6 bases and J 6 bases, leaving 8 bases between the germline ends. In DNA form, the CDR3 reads TGTGCCATCAGGTACGCGGCTGAAGCTTTCTTT. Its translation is CAIRYAAEAFF.

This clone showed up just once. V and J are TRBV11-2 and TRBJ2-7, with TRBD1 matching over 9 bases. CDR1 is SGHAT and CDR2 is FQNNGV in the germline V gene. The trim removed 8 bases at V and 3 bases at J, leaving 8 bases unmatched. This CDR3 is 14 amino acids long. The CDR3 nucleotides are TGTGCCAGCCGACCACCGGGACAGGGCTACGAGCAGTACTTC. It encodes CASRPPGQGYEQYF. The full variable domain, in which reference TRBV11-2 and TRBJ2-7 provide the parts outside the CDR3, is EAGVAQSPRYKIIEKRQSVAFWCNPISGHATLYWYQQILGQGPKLLIQFQNNGVVDDSQLPKDRFSAERLKGVDSTLKIQPAKLEDSAVYLCASRPPGQGYEQYFGPGTRLTVT.

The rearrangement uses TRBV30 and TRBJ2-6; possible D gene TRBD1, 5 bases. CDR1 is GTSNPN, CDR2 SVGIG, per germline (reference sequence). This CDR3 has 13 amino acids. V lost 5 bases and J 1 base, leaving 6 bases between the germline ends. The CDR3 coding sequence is TGTGCCTGGGACAGATCTGGGGCCAACGTCCTGACTTTC. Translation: CAWDRSGANVLTF.

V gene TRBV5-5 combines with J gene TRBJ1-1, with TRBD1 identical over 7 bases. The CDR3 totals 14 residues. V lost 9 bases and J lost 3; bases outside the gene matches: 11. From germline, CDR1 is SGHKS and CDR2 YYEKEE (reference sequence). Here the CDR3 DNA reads TGTGCCACGAGACAGGGAGGAATTGACACTGAAGCTTTCTTT. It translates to CATRQGGIDTEAFF.

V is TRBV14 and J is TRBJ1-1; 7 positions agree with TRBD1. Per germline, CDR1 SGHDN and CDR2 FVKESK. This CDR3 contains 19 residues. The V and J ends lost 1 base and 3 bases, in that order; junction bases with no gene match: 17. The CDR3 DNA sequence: TGTGCCAGCAGCCAAGTAGGTAGGGTAGACAGGGATGAAGACACTGAAGCTTTCTTT. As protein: CASSQVGRVDRDEDTEAFF.

The CDR3 region is CASSDRGFLEGYTF. For the CDR3, the DNA is TGTGCCAGCAGCGACAGGGGGTTCCTGGAGGGCTACACCTTC. The chain joins TRBV9 to TRBJ1-2; 8 positions agree with TRBD1. J lost 8 bases, V lost 3 bases, and 9 bases had no gene match. The CDR3 contains 14 residues. The germline V gene encodes CDR1 SGDLS and CDR2 YYNGEE.

CDR3 coding DNA: TGTGCCAGCAGCTTTGGGGGCCCTTTCGAGCAGTACTTC. Translated, it gives CASSFGGPFEQYF. The rearrangement links TRBV11-2 to TRBJ2-7, with a weak D call TRBD1 (6 bases). This CDR3 region has 13 residues. The V gene's germline CDR1 is SGHAT and CDR2 FQNNGV. Trimming took off 3 bases at V and 6 bases at J, with 12 bases between the two ends.

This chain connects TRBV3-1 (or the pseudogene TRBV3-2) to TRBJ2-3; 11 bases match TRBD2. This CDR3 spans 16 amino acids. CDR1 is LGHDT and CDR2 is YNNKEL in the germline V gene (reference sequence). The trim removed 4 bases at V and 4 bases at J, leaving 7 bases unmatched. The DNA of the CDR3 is TGTGCCAGCAGCCCGGCACTAGCGGGAGAAGCAGATACGCAGTATTTT. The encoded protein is CASSPALAGEADTQYF.

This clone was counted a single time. In nucleotides, the CDR3 is TGTGCCTGGAGTAGGCCAGGCTACGAGCAGTACTTC. It encodes CAWSRPGYEQYF. J is TRBJ2-7 and V is TRBV30; D remains ambiguous. The V end was cut by 2 bases, the J end by 3 bases, with 8 bases between. The CDR3 is made up of 12 amino acids. CDR1 and CDR2 (germline): GTSNPN, SVGIG (reference sequence).

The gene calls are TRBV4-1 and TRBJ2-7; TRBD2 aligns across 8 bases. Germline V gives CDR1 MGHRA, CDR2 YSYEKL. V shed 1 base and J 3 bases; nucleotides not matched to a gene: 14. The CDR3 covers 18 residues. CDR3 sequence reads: CASSQVHSGTREVYEQYF. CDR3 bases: TGCGCCAGCAGCCAAGTCCATAGCGGGACCCGAGAAGTCTACGAGCAGTACTTC.

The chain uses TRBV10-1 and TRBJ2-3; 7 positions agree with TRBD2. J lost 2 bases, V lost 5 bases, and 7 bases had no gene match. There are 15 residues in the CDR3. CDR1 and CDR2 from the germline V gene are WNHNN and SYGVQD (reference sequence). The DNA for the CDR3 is TGCGCCAGCAGTAAGCGCGGGGGATCCACAGATACGCAGTATTTT. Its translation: CASSKRGGSTDTQYF.